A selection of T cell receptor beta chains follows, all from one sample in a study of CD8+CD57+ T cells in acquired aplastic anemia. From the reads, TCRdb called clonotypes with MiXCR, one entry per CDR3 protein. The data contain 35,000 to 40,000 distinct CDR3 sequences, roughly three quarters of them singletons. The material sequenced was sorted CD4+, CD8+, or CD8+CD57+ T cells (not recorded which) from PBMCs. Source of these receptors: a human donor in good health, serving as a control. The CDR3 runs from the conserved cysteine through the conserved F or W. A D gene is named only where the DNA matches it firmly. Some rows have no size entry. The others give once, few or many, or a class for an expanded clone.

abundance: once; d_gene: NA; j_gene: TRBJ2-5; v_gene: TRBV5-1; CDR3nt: TGCGCCAGCGGGGACCAAGAGACCCAGTACTTC; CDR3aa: CASGDQETQYF
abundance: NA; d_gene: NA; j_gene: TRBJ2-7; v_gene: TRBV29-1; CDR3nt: TGCAGCGCCATTGGCAGGGCCGGCACCTACGAGCAGTACTTC; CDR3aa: CSAIGRAGTYEQYF
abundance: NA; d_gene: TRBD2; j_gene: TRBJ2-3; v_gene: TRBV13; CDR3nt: TGTGCCAGCAGCTTACAGCTAGCGGAGAGCACAGATACGCAGTATTTT; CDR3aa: CASSLQLAESTDTQYF
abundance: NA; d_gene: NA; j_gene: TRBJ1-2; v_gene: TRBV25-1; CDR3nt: TGTGCCACCAGTGATGGACCGAGTTCAAACTATGGCTACACCTTC; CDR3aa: CATSDGPSSNYGYTF
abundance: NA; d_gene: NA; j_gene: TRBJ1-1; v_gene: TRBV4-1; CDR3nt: TGCGCCAGCAGCCAGGCTGGGTCCCTCACTGAAGCTTTCTTT; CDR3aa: CASSQAGSLTEAFF
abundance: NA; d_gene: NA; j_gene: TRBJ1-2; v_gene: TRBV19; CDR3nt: TGTGCCAGTAGGGGGACCCAAAGGTCTGGCTACACCTTC; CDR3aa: CASRGTQRSGYTF
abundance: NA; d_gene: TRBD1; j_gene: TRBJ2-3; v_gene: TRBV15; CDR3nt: TGTGCCACCAGCAGAGACTCGACAGGGCCCAGCACAGATACGCAGTATTTT; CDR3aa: CATSRDSTGPSTDTQYF
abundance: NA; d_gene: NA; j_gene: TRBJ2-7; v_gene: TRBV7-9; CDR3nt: TGTGCCAGCAGCCCCGATGGGTACTACGAGCAGTACTTC; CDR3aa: CASSPDGYYEQYF
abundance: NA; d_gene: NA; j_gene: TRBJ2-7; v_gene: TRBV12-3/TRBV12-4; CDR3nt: TGTGCCAGCAGTTTTGCGAGAGACCGCGCGGAGCAGTACTTC; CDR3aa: CASSFARDRAEQYF
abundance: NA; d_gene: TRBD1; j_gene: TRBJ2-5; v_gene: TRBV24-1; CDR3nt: TGTGCCACCAGAGGGGACAGCTACCAAGAGACCCAGTACTTC; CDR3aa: CATRGDSYQETQYF
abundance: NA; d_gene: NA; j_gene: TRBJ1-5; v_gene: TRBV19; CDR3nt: TGTGCCAGTAGTATCTGGGGTCAGCCCCAGCATTTT; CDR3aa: CASSIWGQPQHF
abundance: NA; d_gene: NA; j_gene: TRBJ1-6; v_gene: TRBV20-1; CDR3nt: TGCAGTGCTCCAGCCCCGGGCTCCGGTTCACCCCTCCACTTT; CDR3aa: CSAPAPGSGSPLHF
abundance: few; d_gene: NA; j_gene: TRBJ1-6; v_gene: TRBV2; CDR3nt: TGTGCCAGCACCCTGGGTCCTCAACTCCACTTT; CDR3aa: CASTLGPQLHF
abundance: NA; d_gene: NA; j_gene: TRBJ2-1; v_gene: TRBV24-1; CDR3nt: TGTGCCACCAGTGATGATGGCAGCAATGAGCAGTTCTTC; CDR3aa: CATSDDGSNEQFF
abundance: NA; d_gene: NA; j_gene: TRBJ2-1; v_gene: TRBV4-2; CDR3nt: TGTGCCAGCAGCGTACAGGGATGGGGCAATGAGCAGTTCTTC; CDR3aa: CASSVQGWGNEQFF
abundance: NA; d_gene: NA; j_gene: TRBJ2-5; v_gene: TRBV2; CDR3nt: TGTGCCAGCAGTCCAGAGAGGGGGTCTAGCGTGGAGACCCAGTACTTC; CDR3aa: CASSPERGSSVETQYF
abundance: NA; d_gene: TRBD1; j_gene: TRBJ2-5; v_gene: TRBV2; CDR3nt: TGTGCCAGCAGTAAATCGACAGGGGGCGGACTGGAGACCCAGTACTTC; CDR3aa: CASSKSTGGGLETQYF
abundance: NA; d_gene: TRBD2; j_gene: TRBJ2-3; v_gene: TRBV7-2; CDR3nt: TGTGCCAGCAGTGCCAGCGGGGGGCGGGATACGCAGTATTTT; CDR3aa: CASSASGGRDTQYF
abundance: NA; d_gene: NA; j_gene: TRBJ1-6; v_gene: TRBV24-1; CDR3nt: TGTGCCACCAGTGAACAGGGAAGGTCCTATAATTCACCCCTCCACTTT; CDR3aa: CATSEQGRSYNSPLHF
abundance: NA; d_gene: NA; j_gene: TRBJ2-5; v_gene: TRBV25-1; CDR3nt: TGTGCCAGCAGCCCAAGACGGGGAGCGGGGACCCAGTACTTC; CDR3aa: CASSPRRGAGTQYF
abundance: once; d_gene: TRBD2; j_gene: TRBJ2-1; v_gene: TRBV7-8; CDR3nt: TGTGTCGGCAGCCCACTTAGCGGGGGGGCCATTGATGAGCAGTTCTTC; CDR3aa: CVGSPLSGGAIDEQFF
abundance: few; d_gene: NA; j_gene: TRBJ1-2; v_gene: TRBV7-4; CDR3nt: TGTGCCAGCAGCGACGACAGCTATGGCTACACCTTC; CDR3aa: CASSDDSYGYTF
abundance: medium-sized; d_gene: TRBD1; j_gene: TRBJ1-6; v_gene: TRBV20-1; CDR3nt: TGCAGTGCTACATACCGGGACAGGGGGAAAGATTCACCCCTCCACTTT; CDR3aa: CSATYRDRGKDSPLHF
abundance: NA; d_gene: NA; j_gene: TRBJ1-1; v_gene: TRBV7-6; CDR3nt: TGTGCCAGCAGTTACGGGGCTGAAGCTTTCTTT; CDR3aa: CASSYGAEAFF
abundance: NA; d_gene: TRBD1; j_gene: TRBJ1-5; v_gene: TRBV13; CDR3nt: TGTGCCAGCAGTTACGCAGGGGGACAGCCCCAGCATTTT; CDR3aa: CASSYAGGQPQHF
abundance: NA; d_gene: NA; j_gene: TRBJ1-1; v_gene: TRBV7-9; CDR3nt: TGTGCCAGCAGGCGACAAAACACTGAAGCTTTCTTT; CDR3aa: CASRRQNTEAFF
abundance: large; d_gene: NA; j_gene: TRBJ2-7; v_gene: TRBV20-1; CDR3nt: TGCAGTGCCCCGATCCGGGGATCCTACGAGCAGTACTTC; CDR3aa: CSAPIRGSYEQYF
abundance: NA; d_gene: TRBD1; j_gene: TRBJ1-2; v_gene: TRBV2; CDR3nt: TGTGCCAGCAGTCGCGAGACAGGGGGCTATGGCTACACCTTC; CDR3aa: CASSRETGGYGYTF
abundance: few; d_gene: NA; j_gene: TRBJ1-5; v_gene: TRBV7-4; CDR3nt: TGTGCCAGCAGCTTAGGCGCAAATCAGCCCCAGCATTTT; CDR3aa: CASSLGANQPQHF
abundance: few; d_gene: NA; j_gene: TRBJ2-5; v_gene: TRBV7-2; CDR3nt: TGTGCCAGCAGCCGTGAGACAGTAGAGACCCAGTACTTC; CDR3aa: CASSRETVETQYF